These T cell receptor beta chains were read from a single sample in a study of early T cells in non-severe SARS-CoV-2 infection. TCRdb processed the 5' RACE reads anew with MiXCR; each CDR3 protein has one entry. The sample lists approximately 46,000 distinct CDR3 sequences; about a quarter were seen once. Sequences were derived from whole blood, sampled at baseline. Receptor source: an adult who was a healthcare worker with PCR-confirmed SARS-CoV-2 infection or an uninfected control (not recorded which). CDR3s include the opening cysteine and the closing phenylalanine or tryptophan. The D gene is left open where the match is weak. Rows give clone size only sometimes, using once, few, many, or a class for an expanded clone.

J | D | size | V | CDR3 | DNA
TRBJ1-5 | . | . | TRBV3-1 | CASSQAGPNQPQHF | TGTGCCAGCAGCCAAGCGGGGCCCAATCAGCCCCAGCATTTT
TRBJ1-5 | . | . | TRBV20-1 | CSARGRGPVDNQPQHF | TGCAGTGCTAGAGGTCGGGGACCGGTAGACAATCAGCCCCAGCATTTT
TRBJ2-3 | . | . | TRBV11-2 | CASSLVVRADLTTDTQYF | TGTGCCAGCAGCTTAGTTGTCCGGGCCGATCTTACCACAGATACGCAGTATTTT
TRBJ2-1 | . | many | TRBV6-1 | CASSESRPTLQFF | TGTGCCAGCAGTGAATCCCGGCCGACCCTCCAGTTCTTC
TRBJ2-5 | TRBD2 | . | TRBV20-1 | CSAPTGPGGETQYF | TGCAGTGCTCCCACGGGCCCGGGGGGGGAGACCCAGTACTTC
TRBJ1-1 | . | many | TRBV5-1 | CASVQGTNTEAFF | TGCGCCAGCGTACAAGGCACTAACACTGAAGCTTTCTTT
TRBJ2-4 | TRBD2 | . | TRBV12-3/TRBV12-4 | CASSRGTSGGKAKNIQYF | TGTGCCAGCAGCCGCGGGACTAGCGGGGGGAAAGCCAAAAACATTCAGTACTTC
TRBJ1-5 | . | few | TRBV19 | CASSIKRNSNQPQHF | TGTGCCAGTAGTATTAAGCGAAATAGCAATCAGCCCCAGCATTTT
TRBJ2-3 | TRBD2 | few | TRBV18 | CASSPLQRGSTDTQYF | TGTGCCAGCTCACCACTACAGCGGGGGAGCACAGATACGCAGTATTTT
TRBJ2-7 | TRBD1 | . | TRBV6-6 | CASSPDRGVNEQYF | TGTGCCAGCAGCCCCGACAGGGGGGTCAACGAGCAGTACTTC
TRBJ1-5 | . | . | TRBV6-6 | CASMDPSNQPQHF | TGTGCCAGTATGGACCCTAGCAATCAGCCCCAGCATTTT
TRBJ1-3 | . | few | TRBV6-6 | CAIRDSRVEAGNTIYF | TGTGCCATCCGTGACTCCAGGGTAGAAGCTGGAAACACCATATATTTT
TRBJ2-5 | . | few | TRBV12-3/TRBV12-4 | CASSLGSWRETQYF | TGTGCCAGCAGTCTAGGGAGCTGGAGAGAGACCCAGTACTTC
TRBJ2-3 | TRBD2 | . | TRBV7-2 | CASSLSGGPLQRDTQYF | TGTGCCAGCAGCCTTAGCGGGGGCCCACTACAAAGAGATACGCAGTATTTT
TRBJ2-3 | . | . | TRBV20-1 | CSATWTEDNTDTQYF | TGCAGTGCTACCTGGACGGAGGACAACACAGATACGCAGTATTTT
TRBJ2-3 | . | few | TRBV6-5 | CASSYSGYSSTDTQYF | TGTGCCAGCAGTTACTCAGGATATTCTAGCACAGATACGCAGTATTTT
TRBJ2-2 | TRBD1 | . | TRBV11-2 | CASSEDRGLNTGELFF | TGTGCCAGCAGCGAAGACAGGGGGCTAAACACCGGGGAGCTGTTTTTT
TRBJ1-1 | TRBD1 | many | TRBV6-6 | CASSYTRQGDTEAFF | TGTGCCAGCAGTTACACCCGACAGGGGGACACTGAAGCTTTCTTT
TRBJ2-3 | . | . | TRBV6-5 | CASSSPRGAGDTQYF | TGTGCCAGCAGTTCCCCCCGGGGGGCGGGGGATACGCAGTATTTT
TRBJ1-1 | . | few | TRBV19 | CASSIGQNTEAFF | TGTGCCAGTAGTATAGGGCAAAACACTGAAGCTTTCTTT
TRBJ2-7 | TRBD1 | once | TRBV20-1 | CSIPGQGASEQYF | TGCAGTATTCCGGGACAGGGGGCCAGCGAGCAGTACTTC
TRBJ1-2 | . | few | TRBV11-2 | CASSYGPSGYTF | TGTGCCAGCAGCTATGGTCCTTCTGGCTACACCTTC
TRBJ2-6 | . | . | TRBV9 | CASSVEGLIPGANVLTF | TGTGCCAGCAGCGTAGAGGGTCTGATCCCTGGGGCCAACGTCCTGACTTTC
TRBJ2-5 | TRBD2 | . | TRBV7-2 | CASSLILAGTQETQYF | TGTGCCAGCAGCTTAATCCTAGCGGGTACCCAAGAGACCCAGTACTTC
TRBJ2-4 | . | . | TRBV11-1 | CASSLVPSAAKNIQYF | TGTGCCAGCAGCTTAGTCCCGTCAGCGGCCAAAAACATTCAGTACTTC
TRBJ2-7 | . | . | TRBV4-2 | CASSPRLLQGGRYEQYF | TGTGCCAGCAGCCCAAGACTCCTCCAGGGGGGGAGGTACGAGCAGTACTTC
TRBJ2-7 | . | . | TRBV12-3/TRBV12-4 | CASSWDLSYEQYF | TGTGCCAGCAGTTGGGACCTCTCCTACGAGCAGTACTTC
TRBJ1-5 | . | . | TRBV25-1 | CASSGHTDNQPQHF | TGTGCCAGCAGTGGCCACACGGATAATCAGCCCCAGCATTTT
TRBJ1-5 | TRBD1 | . | TRBV6-5 | CASSYSRTGNQPQHF | TGTGCCAGCAGTTACTCCCGGACAGGGAATCAGCCCCAGCATTTT
TRBJ2-7 | TRBD1 | few | TRBV6-6 | CASSTRTGGYEQYF | TGTGCCAGCAGTACTCGGACAGGGGGCTACGAGCAGTACTTC
TRBJ1-1 | . | few | TRBV6-2/TRBV6-3 | CASSPVGGGEAFF | TGTGCCAGCAGCCCGGTCGGCGGGGGCGAAGCTTTCTTT
TRBJ2-1 | TRBD2 | . | TRBV27 | CASSLAGDTYNMQFF | TGTGCCAGCAGTCTAGCGGGGGATACCTACAATATGCAGTTCTTC
TRBJ1-1 | TRBD1 | . | TRBV27 | CASSQGQEAFF | TGTGCCAGCAGTCAGGGACAGGAAGCTTTCTTT
TRBJ2-1 | . | . | TRBV12-3/TRBV12-4 | CASTGAGHDYNEQFF | TGTGCCAGCACTGGGGCCGGACACGACTACAATGAGCAGTTCTTC
TRBJ2-7 | TRBD2 | . | TRBV9 | CASSVASGATYEQYF | TGTGCCAGCAGCGTAGCCAGCGGGGCCACCTACGAGCAGTACTTC